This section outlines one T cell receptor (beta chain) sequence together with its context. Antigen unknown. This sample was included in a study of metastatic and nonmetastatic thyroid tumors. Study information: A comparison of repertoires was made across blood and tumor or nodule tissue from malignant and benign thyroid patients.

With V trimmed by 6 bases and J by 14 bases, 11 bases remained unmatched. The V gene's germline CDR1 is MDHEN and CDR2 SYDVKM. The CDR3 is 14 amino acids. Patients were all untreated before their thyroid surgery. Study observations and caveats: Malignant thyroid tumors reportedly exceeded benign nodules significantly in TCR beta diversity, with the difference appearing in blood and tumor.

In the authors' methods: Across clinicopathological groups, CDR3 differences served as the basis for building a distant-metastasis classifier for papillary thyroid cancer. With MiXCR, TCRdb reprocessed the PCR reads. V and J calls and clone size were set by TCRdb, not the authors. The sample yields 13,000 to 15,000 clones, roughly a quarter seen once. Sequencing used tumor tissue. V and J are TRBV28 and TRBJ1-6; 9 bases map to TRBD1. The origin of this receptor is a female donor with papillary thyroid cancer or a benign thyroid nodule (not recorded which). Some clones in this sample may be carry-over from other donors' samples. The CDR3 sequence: CASRSGQGGLTLHF. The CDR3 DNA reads TGTGCCAGCAGGTCGGGACAGGGCGGTTTGACCCTCCACTTT.